The 14 T cell receptor beta chains presented below share a single source sample, sequenced in a study of cytomegalovirus exposure and HLA in healthy donors. PCR involved 60 Vbeta and 13 Jbeta primers. Profiled with immunoSEQ multiplex PCR; TCRdb holds only in-frame clones, not every one. The data contain roughly 80,000 clones, 81% of them singletons. The material sequenced was PBMCs. Receptor source: a woman aged 25 to 39 in good health and CMV-seronegative.

There are a few counts of this clone. The V call is TRBV29-1, the J call TRBJ1-2; TRBD1 agrees at 7 bases. The CDR3 consists of 16 residues. Germline V gene sequence: CDR1 SQVTM, CDR2 ANQGSEA. V lost 5 bases, J lost 5 bases, and 17 bases stayed unmatched. The CDR3 reads CSVRGTTGARGYGYTF. The CDR3, as DNA: TGCAGCGTTCGGGGGACCACAGGGGCGCGAGGTTATGGCTACACCTTC.

The chain links TRBV7-8 to TRBJ2-3; 10 bases are shared with TRBD2. Germline CDR1 is SGHVS and CDR2 is FQNEAQ. V lost 5 bases to trimming and J lost 5 bases; unmatched junction nucleotides: 7. This CDR3 comprises 15 residues. CDR3 in amino acids: CASSGTSGKVDTQYF. As DNA, the CDR3 is TGTGCCAGCAGCGGAACTAGCGGGAAGGTAGATACGCAGTATTTT.

J is TRBJ2-7 and V is TRBV2; a weak D match, TRBD1 (5 bases). CDR1 and CDR2 from the germline V gene are SNHLY and FYNNEI. This CDR3 spans 14 amino acids. The V gene lost 7 bases and the J gene lost 2 bases, with 15 bases spanning the gap. The CDR3, as DNA: TGTGCCAGCAAGGTGGGGCAGCGCACCTACGAGCAGTACTTC. This codes for CASKVGQRTYEQYF.

The V call is TRBV28, the J call TRBJ2-5, with 8 bases aligning to TRBD2. Germline values: CDR1 MDHEN, CDR2 SYDVKM. Losses at the gene ends were 5 bases for V and 2 bases for J; bases not matched to a gene: 13. The CDR3 contains 17 residues. In DNA, the CDR3 is TGTGCCAGCAGTCCTCAAACCCGACTAGCGAGACAAGAGACCCAGTACTTC. This codes for CASSPQTRLARQETQYF.

The rearrangement uses TRBV28 and TRBJ1-5; 7 bases are a match to TRBD1. In germline, CDR1 is MDHEN, CDR2 SYDVKM. CDR3 length: 17 residues. The V segment lost 3 bases and the J segment 6 bases; nucleotides outside the gene matches: 14. The CDR3 protein is CASSFLGALGGIQPQHF. CDR3 bases: TGTGCCAGCAGTTTTCTTGGGGCCTTAGGGGGCATTCAGCCCCAGCATTTT.

The chain is built from TRBV28 and TRBJ2-3; D is unresolved. Germline lookup yields CDR1 MDHEN and CDR2 SYDVKM. The V end was cut by 6 bases, the J end by 0 bases, with 7 bases between. This CDR3 spans 13 amino acids. This CDR3 reads CASSPQSTDTQYF. For the CDR3, the DNA is TGTGCCAGCAGCCCACAGAGCACAGATACGCAGTATTTT.

Only a few counts were recorded for this clone. This chain uses TRBV19 with TRBJ2-3; 8 bases line up with TRBD2. V lost 1 base and J lost 0; bases outside the gene matches: 3. Germline lookup yields CDR1 LNHDA and CDR2 SQIVND (reference sequence). The CDR3 runs 16 residues. CDR3 bases: TGTGCCAGTAGTATAGTTGCTAGCGGGAGCACAGATACGCAGTATTTT. The encoded protein is CASSIVASGSTDTQYF. Supplemented by reference TRBV19 and TRBJ2-3, the full variable domain reads DGGITQSPKYLFRKEGQNVTLSCEQNLNHDAMYWYRQDPGQGLRLIYYSQIVNDFQKGDIAEGYSVSREKKESFPLTVTSAQKNPTAFYLCASSIVASGSTDTQYFGPGTRLTVL.

This sequence joins TRBV30 and TRBJ1-6; D may be TRBD1 (5 bases). Trimming left V 5 bases short and J 9 bases short, with 14 bases between. CDR1 and CDR2 from the germline V gene are GTSNPN and SVGIG (reference sequence). The CDR3 has 13 amino acids. For the CDR3, the DNA is TGTGCCTGGGGGGCCGGGGGGATTTCACCCCTCCACTTT. This translates into CAWGAGGISPLHF.

CDR3 residues: CASSDLQGLGNQPQHF. The CDR3 coding sequence is TGTGCCAGCAGTGATTTGCAGGGGTTAGGCAATCAGCCCCAGCATTTT. The gene calls are TRBV2 and TRBJ1-5, with a possible D match to TRBD1 (6 bases). The germline CDR1 and CDR2 sequences are SNHLY and FYNNEI. V gave up 3 bases and J gave up 2 bases, with 14 bases separating them. This CDR3 is built from 16 residues. The full variable domain, with the rest looked up from reference TRBV2 and TRBJ1-5, is EPEVTQTPSHQVTQMGQEVILRCVPISNHLYFYWYRQILGQKVEFLVSFYNNEISEKSEIFDDQFSVERPDGSNFTLKIRSTKLEDSAMYFCASSDLQGLGNQPQHFGDGTRLSIL.

The rearrangement uses TRBV5-1 and TRBJ2-1, with D perhaps matching TRBD2 (6 bases). Per the germline V gene, CDR1 is SGHRS and CDR2 is YFSETQ. The CDR3 is 16 amino acids. V was shortened by 5 bases and J by 0 bases, with 15 bases between the two germline ends. CDR3 bases: TGCGCCAGCAGGGATCTAGCGCAGAGCTCCTACAATGAGCAGTTCTTC. The encoded protein is CASRDLAQSSYNEQFF.

V is TRBV6-1 and J is TRBJ2-7, with 7 bases aligning to TRBD1. The length of the CDR3 is 14 residues. The V and J ends lost 8 bases and 3 bases, in that order; junction bases with no gene match: 10. CDR1 and CDR2 from the germline V gene are MNHNS and SASEGT. CDR3: CASSLRWDSYEQYF. DNA of the CDR3: TGTGCCAGCTCCCTTCGGTGGGACAGCTACGAGCAGTACTTC.

On this clone: The conserved closing phenylalanine or tryptophan is absent in this CDR3, likely reflecting a read error. The chain combines TRBV19 with TRBJ2-7; 8 nucleotides match TRBD1. CDR1 is LNHDA and CDR2 is SQIVND in the germline V gene (reference sequence). The CDR3 length is 16 residues. With 8 bases clipped from V and 1 base from J, the junction kept 13 bases outside the gene matches. The CDR3 reads CASRSPGTGSSYEQYL. The CDR3 DNA follows: TGTGCCAGTCGTTCGCCGGGGACAGGATCATCCTACGAGCAGTACCTC.

There are a few counts of this clone. The rearrangement uses TRBV29-1 and TRBJ1-2, with D perhaps matching TRBD1 (6 bases). V dropped 4 bases and J dropped 8 bases, with 23 bases sitting between them. The CDR3 loop spans 15 amino acids. Per germline, CDR1 SQVTM and CDR2 ANQGSEA. Here the CDR3 reads CSVGSNRAGGFGYTF. CDR3 coding DNA: TGCAGCGTTGGTTCTAACAGGGCAGGAGGTTTCGGCTACACCTTC.

In its sample, this clone was seen a few times. The chain uses TRBV30 and TRBJ2-7; TRBD2 matches 13 bases. Trimming removed 2 bases from V and 4 bases from J; junction bases left unmatched: 5. The V gene's germline CDR1 is GTSNPN and CDR2 SVGIG (reference sequence). The CDR3 runs to 15 residues. The CDR3: CAWSQGTSGTYEQYF. The CDR3 DNA reads TGTGCCTGGAGTCAGGGGACTAGCGGGACATACGAGCAGTACTTC.